This is a list of T cell receptor beta chains from one sample in a study of blood T cell repertoires in COVID-19. Libraries were prepared by immunoSEQ multiplex PCR; TCRdb keeps only in-frame clonotypes and omits some of them. Seen here are fewer than 250,000 clones, around 83% observed once, and the top ten hold under 3%. Sequenced sample: peripheral blood. These receptor sequences come from a man aged 45-65 years with active or convalescent COVID-19. The CDR3 runs from the conserved cysteine through the conserved F or W. D genes are given only for firm matches. Expanded clones are given a class, and other clones once, few, many or no size at all.

v_call: TRBV4-1; d_call: -; j_call: TRBJ2-2; clone_size: -; cdr3_aa: CASSQLGSGRNTGELFF; cdr3_nt: TGCGCCAGCAGCCAACTGGGTTCCGGGAGGAACACCGGGGAGCTGTTTTTT
v_call: TRBV27; d_call: -; j_call: TRBJ2-5; clone_size: -; cdr3_aa: CASSPSAPQETQYF; cdr3_nt: TGTGCCAGCAGCCCCTCTGCGCCGCAAGAGACCCAGTACTTC
v_call: TRBV15; d_call: -; j_call: TRBJ1-5; clone_size: -; cdr3_aa: CATSRVTGSNQPQHF; cdr3_nt: TGTGCCACCAGCAGAGTTACAGGGAGCAATCAGCCCCAGCATTTT
v_call: TRBV11-2; d_call: TRBD1; j_call: TRBJ2-3; clone_size: -; cdr3_aa: CASSLLLQGAASTDTQYF; cdr3_nt: TGTGCCAGCAGCTTACTCCTACAGGGGGCAGCTAGCACAGATACGCAGTATTTT
v_call: TRBV30; d_call: TRBD2; j_call: TRBJ2-2; clone_size: -; cdr3_aa: CAWSALVTSGNTGELFF; cdr3_nt: TGTGCCTGGAGTGCTCTCGTGACTAGCGGAAACACCGGGGAGCTGTTTTTT
v_call: TRBV24-1; d_call: -; j_call: TRBJ1-3; clone_size: once; cdr3_aa: CATSDYGPGQGNTIYF; cdr3_nt: TGTGCCACCAGTGATTACGGCCCGGGACAAGGAAACACCATATATTTT
v_call: TRBV6-4; d_call: -; j_call: TRBJ2-5; clone_size: -; cdr3_aa: CASSDSKGMAQYF; cdr3_nt: TGTGCCAGCAGTGACTCCAAGGGGATGGCCCAGTACTTC
v_call: TRBV24-1; d_call: TRBD2; j_call: TRBJ2-1; clone_size: -; cdr3_aa: CATSFAGGDNEQFF; cdr3_nt: TGTGCCACCAGTTTTGCGGGAGGGGACAATGAGCAGTTCTTC
v_call: TRBV11-2; d_call: -; j_call: TRBJ2-6; clone_size: -; cdr3_aa: CASSPFDYSGANVLTF; cdr3_nt: TGTGCCAGCAGCCCCTTTGACTACTCTGGGGCCAACGTCCTGACTTTC
v_call: TRBV5-4; d_call: -; j_call: TRBJ1-6; clone_size: -; cdr3_aa: CASSLMSNNSPLHF; cdr3_nt: TGTGCCAGCAGCTTGATGTCCAATAATTCACCCCTCCACTTT
v_call: TRBV7-2; d_call: TRBD1; j_call: TRBJ1-1; clone_size: -; cdr3_aa: CASSSQGATEAFF; cdr3_nt: TGTGCCAGCAGCTCACAGGGGGCCACTGAAGCTTTCTTT
v_call: TRBV5-1; d_call: -; j_call: TRBJ2-1; clone_size: -; cdr3_aa: CASSLNEQGFEQFF; cdr3_nt: TGCGCCAGCAGCTTGAACGAACAGGGATTTGAGCAGTTCTTC
v_call: TRBV6-1; d_call: -; j_call: TRBJ1-6; clone_size: many; cdr3_aa: CASSEREGDNSPLHF; cdr3_nt: TGTGCCAGCAGTGAACGGGAGGGGGATAATTCACCCCTCCACTTT
v_call: TRBV28; d_call: TRBD2; j_call: TRBJ2-4; clone_size: -; cdr3_aa: CASSLLTSGSGGAKNIQYF; cdr3_nt: TGTGCCAGCAGTTTGTTAACTAGCGGGAGCGGGGGGGCCAAAAACATTCAGTACTTC
v_call: TRBV27; d_call: TRBD1; j_call: TRBJ2-6; clone_size: -; cdr3_aa: CASSLVGQSSGANVLTF; cdr3_nt: TGTGCCAGCAGTTTAGTGGGACAGAGCTCTGGGGCCAACGTCCTGACTTTC
v_call: TRBV6-6; d_call: -; j_call: TRBJ1-5; clone_size: -; cdr3_aa: CASRPLTDYSNQPQHF; cdr3_nt: TGTGCCAGCAGACCCCTGACTGATTATAGCAATCAGCCCCAGCATTTT
v_call: TRBV7-2; d_call: TRBD2; j_call: TRBJ2-3; clone_size: -; cdr3_aa: CASSLARAGTSTDTQYF; cdr3_nt: TGTGCCAGCAGCTTAGCGCGAGCGGGAACTAGCACAGATACGCAGTATTTT
v_call: TRBV11-2; d_call: -; j_call: TRBJ1-1; clone_size: -; cdr3_aa: CASSYNQGTEAFF; cdr3_nt: TGTGCCAGCAGCTACAATCAGGGTACTGAAGCTTTCTTT
v_call: TRBV30; d_call: TRBD2; j_call: TRBJ2-7; clone_size: once; cdr3_aa: CAWSLTSDTDEQYF; cdr3_nt: TGTGCCTGGAGCCTCACTAGCGATACCGACGAGCAGTACTTC
v_call: TRBV10-3; d_call: -; j_call: TRBJ1-2; clone_size: -; cdr3_aa: CAISSGNYGYTF; cdr3_nt: TGCGCCATCAGTTCGGGGAACTATGGCTACACCTTC
v_call: TRBV4-3; d_call: -; j_call: TRBJ1-6; clone_size: -; cdr3_aa: CASSQGREGSYNSPLHF; cdr3_nt: TGCGCCAGCAGCCAAGGAAGGGAGGGCTCCTATAATTCACCCCTCCACTTT
v_call: TRBV4-2; d_call: TRBD2; j_call: TRBJ2-1; clone_size: -; cdr3_aa: CASSLGLAGVNSYNEQFF; cdr3_nt: TGTGCCAGCAGCTTAGGACTAGCGGGAGTAAACTCCTACAATGAGCAGTTCTTC
v_call: TRBV5-4; d_call: -; j_call: TRBJ2-7; clone_size: -; cdr3_aa: CASSLDGLAYEQYF; cdr3_nt: TGTGCCAGCAGCTTGGATGGACTCGCCTACGAGCAGTACTTC
v_call: TRBV6-1; d_call: -; j_call: TRBJ1-2; clone_size: -; cdr3_aa: CASSEPASNRGYGYTF; cdr3_nt: TGTGCCAGCAGTGAACCTGCCTCCAATAGGGGCTATGGCTACACCTTC
v_call: TRBV3-1/TRBV3-2; d_call: -; j_call: TRBJ1-3; clone_size: once; cdr3_aa: CASSQDRATIYF; cdr3_nt: TGTGCCAGCAGCCAAGACAGGGCAACCATATATTTT
v_call: TRBV18; d_call: -; j_call: TRBJ1-1; clone_size: -; cdr3_aa: CASSSTEQGAEAFF; cdr3_nt: TGTGCCAGCTCATCAACTGAACAGGGAGCTGAAGCTTTCTTT
v_call: TRBV30; d_call: -; j_call: TRBJ1-5; clone_size: -; cdr3_aa: CAWSVQGGSQPQHF; cdr3_nt: TGTGCCTGGAGTGTACAGGGAGGGAGTCAGCCCCAGCATTTT
v_call: TRBV20-1; d_call: -; j_call: TRBJ1-2; clone_size: -; cdr3_aa: CSAEDRDSYTF; cdr3_nt: TGCAGTGCCGAAGACCGGGACAGCTACACCTTC
v_call: TRBV2; d_call: -; j_call: TRBJ1-2; clone_size: -; cdr3_aa: CASSEARTGETF; cdr3_nt: TGTGCCAGCAGTGAAGCGCGCACCGGGGAAACCTTC
v_call: TRBV6-5; d_call: -; j_call: TRBJ1-2; clone_size: -; cdr3_aa: CASSQSTTGTYGF; cdr3_nt: TGTGCCAGCAGCCAGTCAACGACAGGAACCTACGGCTTC
v_call: TRBV24-1; d_call: -; j_call: TRBJ2-2; clone_size: -; cdr3_aa: CATSDWGSHNTGELFF; cdr3_nt: TGTGCCACCAGTGATTGGGGCAGCCATAACACCGGGGAGCTGTTTTTT
v_call: TRBV6-5; d_call: -; j_call: TRBJ1-3; clone_size: -; cdr3_aa: CASWRDGYSGNTIYF; cdr3_nt: TGTGCCAGCTGGAGGGACGGGTACTCTGGAAACACCATATATTTT
v_call: TRBV4-3; d_call: TRBD1; j_call: TRBJ1-1; clone_size: -; cdr3_aa: CASSQGAGGTTEAFF; cdr3_nt: TGCGCCAGCAGCCAAGGGGCAGGGGGCACCACTGAAGCTTTCTTT
v_call: TRBV27; d_call: -; j_call: TRBJ2-1; clone_size: -; cdr3_aa: CASRALQELQYNEQFF; cdr3_nt: TGTGCCAGCAGGGCCTTACAGGAGCTCCAATACAATGAGCAGTTCTTC
v_call: TRBV27; d_call: TRBD1; j_call: TRBJ2-1; clone_size: -; cdr3_aa: CASSFQTGRGSYNEQFF; cdr3_nt: TGTGCCAGCAGTTTCCAGACAGGGAGAGGATCCTACAATGAGCAGTTCTTC
v_call: TRBV10-3; d_call: -; j_call: TRBJ2-2; clone_size: once; cdr3_aa: CAIARMGGNGELFF; cdr3_nt: TGTGCCATCGCCCGGATGGGGGGTAACGGGGAGCTGTTTTTT
v_call: TRBV3-1/TRBV3-2; d_call: -; j_call: TRBJ2-5; clone_size: -; cdr3_aa: CASSQGTTQETQYF; cdr3_nt: TGTGCCAGCAGCCAAGGGACTACTCAAGAGACCCAGTACTTC
v_call: TRBV7-4; d_call: -; j_call: TRBJ2-3; clone_size: -; cdr3_aa: CASSLDGDGSLVTDTQYF; cdr3_nt: TGTGCCAGCAGCTTAGATGGCGACGGGAGCCTTGTCACAGATACGCAGTATTTT
v_call: TRBV9; d_call: -; j_call: TRBJ2-3; clone_size: -; cdr3_aa: CASNRLGVGSTDTQYF; cdr3_nt: TGTGCCAGCAACAGACTAGGGGTAGGGAGCACAGATACGCAGTATTTT
v_call: TRBV2; d_call: TRBD1; j_call: TRBJ1-2; clone_size: -; cdr3_aa: CATSPGTGNGYTF; cdr3_nt: TGTGCCACTTCCCCCGGGACAGGGAATGGCTACACCTTC
v_call: TRBV7-9; d_call: -; j_call: TRBJ1-2; clone_size: -; cdr3_aa: CASSLAGDGGYTF; cdr3_nt: TGTGCCAGCAGCTTAGCAGGGGATGGTGGCTACACCTTC
v_call: TRBV11-2; d_call: -; j_call: TRBJ2-7; clone_size: once; cdr3_aa: CASSFGRYEQYF; cdr3_nt: TGTGCCAGCAGCTTTGGCCGCTACGAGCAGTACTTC
v_call: TRBV23-1; d_call: TRBD1; j_call: TRBJ1-4; clone_size: once; cdr3_aa: CASSHTRDRGFGEKLFF; cdr3_nt: TGCGCCAGCAGTCACACTCGGGACAGGGGGTTCGGAGAAAAACTGTTTTTT
v_call: TRBV15; d_call: TRBD1; j_call: TRBJ1-3; clone_size: -; cdr3_aa: CATSRDRASFSGNTIYF; cdr3_nt: TGTGCCACCAGCAGGGACAGGGCCTCCTTCTCTGGAAACACCATATATTTT
v_call: TRBV9; d_call: TRBD2; j_call: TRBJ2-1; clone_size: -; cdr3_aa: CASSVAMGSGGAVGGPMEQFF; cdr3_nt: TGTGCCAGCAGCGTAGCTATGGGTAGCGGGGGGGCCGTAGGAGGGCCAATGGAGCAGTTCTTC
v_call: TRBV6-6; d_call: -; j_call: TRBJ1-3; clone_size: -; cdr3_aa: CASSYSQFGNTIYF; cdr3_nt: TGTGCCAGCAGTTACTCGCAGTTTGGAAACACCATATATTTT
v_call: TRBV5-8; d_call: -; j_call: TRBJ1-5; clone_size: -; cdr3_aa: CASSLKGVQPQHF; cdr3_nt: TGTGCCAGCAGCTTGAAAGGGGTTCAGCCCCAGCATTTT
v_call: TRBV28; d_call: TRBD1; j_call: TRBJ1-6; clone_size: once; cdr3_aa: CASRGWTGDNSPLHF; cdr3_nt: TGTGCCAGCAGGGGGTGGACAGGGGATAATTCACCCCTCCACTTT
v_call: TRBV6-1; d_call: -; j_call: TRBJ2-7; clone_size: few; cdr3_aa: CASSDDPRGEQYF; cdr3_nt: TGTGCCAGCAGTGACGACCCCAGGGGCGAGCAGTACTTC
v_call: TRBV9; d_call: TRBD1; j_call: TRBJ1-2; clone_size: once; cdr3_aa: CASSEDRHGYTF; cdr3_nt: TGTGCCAGCAGCGAGGACAGGCATGGCTACACCTTC
v_call: TRBV18; d_call: -; j_call: TRBJ1-2; clone_size: -; cdr3_aa: CASSTRGGNYGYTF; cdr3_nt: TGTGCCAGCTCTACCAGAGGCGGGAACTATGGCTACACCTTC
v_call: TRBV5-8; d_call: -; j_call: TRBJ1-2; clone_size: -; cdr3_aa: CASSPPPGREAYGYTF; cdr3_nt: TGTGCCAGCAGCCCCCCCCCGGGACGGGAGGCCTATGGCTACACCTTC
v_call: TRBV7-2; d_call: TRBD2; j_call: TRBJ2-3; clone_size: -; cdr3_aa: CASSPGASGGQDTQYF; cdr3_nt: TGTGCCAGCAGCCCCGGGGCTAGCGGGGGACAAGATACGCAGTATTTT